The 6 T cell receptor beta chains reported below all come from one sample, sequenced in a study of blood T cell repertoires in COVID-19 (dated by TCRdb to about 2020). The library was produced with the immunoSEQ multiplex PCR assay. The source is immuneACCESS, and TCRdb retained only in-frame sequences with V and J called. Part of the clones is not carried over; for the studies checked, unresolved V genes explain less than half of this, and the remainder is unexplained. The sample yields about 200,000 clones; more than 80% were counted once. Of the sample, approximately 7.6% is held by the ten largest clones. The sequencing sample was made of PBMCs or T cells enriched from blood (not recorded which). The origin of the receptors is a woman between 18 and 29 years old who had recovered from COVID-19.

The V and J genes are TRBV5-1 and TRBJ2-3; 9 bases fit TRBD1. Germline V gene data show CDR1 as SGHRS and CDR2 as YFSETQ. Losses at the gene ends were 9 bases for V and 1 base for J; bases not matched to a gene: 15. The CDR3 covers 17 residues. The CDR3 nucleotides are TGCGCCACCCCGATCCACAGGGGGCAGAATGGCACAGATACGCAGTATTTT. It is translated as CATPIHRGQNGTDTQYF.

The chain couples TRBV6-5 to TRBJ1-6, with 7 bases aligning to TRBD1. The CDR3 length is 14 residues. The trim removed 7 bases at V and 8 bases at J, leaving 8 bases unmatched. Germline CDR1 is MNHEY and CDR2 is SVGAGI. As DNA, the CDR3 is TGTGCCAGCAAACCCGGGACAGCCTATTCACCCCTCCACTTT. This translates into CASKPGTAYSPLHF.

This sequence joins TRBV5-4 and TRBJ2-7; 13 bases match TRBD2. Per germline, CDR1 SGHNT and CDR2 YYREEE (reference sequence). This CDR3 is built from 16 residues. Germline trimming cut 4 bases from V and 6 bases from J; bases unmatched to any gene: 10. CDR3 residues: CASSPEMTSGGLEQYF. As DNA, the CDR3 is TGTGCCAGCAGCCCCGAAATGACTAGCGGGGGGCTCGAGCAGTACTTC.

This chain links TRBV5-1 with TRBJ1-1; weak D call: TRBD1 (6 bases). V lost 0 bases, J lost 0 bases, and 9 bases lay in between. The CDR3 is made up of 15 amino acids. Germline V gives CDR1 SGHRS, CDR2 YFSETQ. The chain's CDR3 is CASSLDRALNTEAFF. The CDR3 nucleotides read TGCGCCAGCAGCTTGGACAGGGCCTTGAACACTGAAGCTTTCTTT.

This chain links TRBV10-2 with TRBJ2-7, with TRBD2 identical over 10 bases. Germline V CDR1 and CDR2: WSHSY, SAAADI. Trimming took 5 bases from V and 6 from J; bases not matched to a gene: 7. The CDR3 loop spans 14 amino acids. The CDR3 reads CASSPASGGFEQYF. CDR3 nucleotide sequence: TGCGCCAGCAGTCCGGCTAGCGGGGGTTTCGAGCAGTACTTC.

The rearrangement joins TRBV30 to TRBJ2-7; 9 bases match TRBD1. V shed 4 bases, J shed 0 bases, and the junction held 7 bases outside the gene matches. Germline V gene data show CDR1 as GTSNPN and CDR2 as SVGIG (reference sequence). This CDR3 contains 15 residues. In DNA, the CDR3 is TGTGCCTGGAATGACAGGGGGACTCTCTCCTACGAGCAGTACTTC. Translating gives CAWNDRGTLSYEQYF.